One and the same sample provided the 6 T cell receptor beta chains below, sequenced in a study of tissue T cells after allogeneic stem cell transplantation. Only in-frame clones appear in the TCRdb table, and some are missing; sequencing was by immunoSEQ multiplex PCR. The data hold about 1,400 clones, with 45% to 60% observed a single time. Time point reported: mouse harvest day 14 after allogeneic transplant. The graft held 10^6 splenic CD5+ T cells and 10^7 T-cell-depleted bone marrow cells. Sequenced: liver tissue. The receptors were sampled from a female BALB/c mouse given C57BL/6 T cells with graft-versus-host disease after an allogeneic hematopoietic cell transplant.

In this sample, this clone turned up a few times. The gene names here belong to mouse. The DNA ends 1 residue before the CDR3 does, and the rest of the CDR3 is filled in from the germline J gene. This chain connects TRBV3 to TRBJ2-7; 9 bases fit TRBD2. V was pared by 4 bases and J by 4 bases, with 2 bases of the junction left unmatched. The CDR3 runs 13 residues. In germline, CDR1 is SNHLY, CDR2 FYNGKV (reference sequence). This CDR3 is CASSSGLGYEQYF. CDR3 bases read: TGTGCCAGCAGCTCGGGACTGGGTTATGAACAGTAC.

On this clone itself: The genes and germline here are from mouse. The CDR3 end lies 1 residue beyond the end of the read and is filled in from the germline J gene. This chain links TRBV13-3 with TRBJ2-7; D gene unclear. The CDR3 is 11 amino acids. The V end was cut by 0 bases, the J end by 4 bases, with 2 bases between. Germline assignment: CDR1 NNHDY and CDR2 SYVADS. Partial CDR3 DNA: TGTGCCAGCAGTGATGGGTATGAACAGTAC. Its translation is CASSDGYEQY. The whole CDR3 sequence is CASSDGYEQYF.

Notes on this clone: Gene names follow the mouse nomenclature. Here the CDR3 reads CTCSARDRGNSDYTF. The sequenced part of the CDR3 DNA is TGCACCTGCAGTGCGCGGGACAGGGGGAACTCCGACTACACC. The chain is built from TRBV1 and TRBJ1-2, with 11 bases fitting TRBD1. The read ends 1 residue shy of where the CDR3 ends; the end is completed using the germline J gene. Germline V CDR1 and CDR2: NSQYPW, LRSPGD (reference sequence). The CDR3 contains 15 residues. Unmatched junction bases numbered 2, after V lost 3 bases and J lost 2 bases.

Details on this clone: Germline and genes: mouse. Incomplete CDR3 DNA: TGTGCCAGCACCAACCGGGACAGGGGGCATGCTGAGCAGTTC. It specifies CASTNRDRGHAEQF. The full CDR3 protein is CASTNRDRGHAEQFF. V is TRBV15 and J is TRBJ2-1; 12 bases agree with TRBD1. The DNA ends 1 residue before the CDR3 does, and the rest of the CDR3 is filled in from the germline J gene. V shed 7 bases and J 5 bases; nucleotides not matched to a gene: 6. Germline CDR1 is SGHND and CDR2 is FRSKSL. The CDR3 extends over 15 amino acids.

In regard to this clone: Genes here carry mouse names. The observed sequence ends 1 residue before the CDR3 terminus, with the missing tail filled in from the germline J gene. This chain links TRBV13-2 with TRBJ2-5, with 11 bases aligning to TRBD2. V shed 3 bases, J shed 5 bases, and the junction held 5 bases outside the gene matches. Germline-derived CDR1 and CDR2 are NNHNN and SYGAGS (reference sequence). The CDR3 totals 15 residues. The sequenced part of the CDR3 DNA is TGTGCCAGCGGTGTCCCTGACTGGGGGGGAGACACCCAGTAC. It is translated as CASGVPDWGGDTQY. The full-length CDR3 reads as CASGVPDWGGDTQYF.

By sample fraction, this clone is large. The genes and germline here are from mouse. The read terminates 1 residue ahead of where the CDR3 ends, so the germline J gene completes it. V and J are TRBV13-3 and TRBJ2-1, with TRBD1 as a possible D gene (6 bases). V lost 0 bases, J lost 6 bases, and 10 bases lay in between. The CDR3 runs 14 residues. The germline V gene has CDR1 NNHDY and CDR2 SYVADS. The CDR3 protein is CASSDANRVAEQFF. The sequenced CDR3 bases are TGTGCCAGCAGTGATGCAAACAGGGTTGCTGAGCAGTTC.